This record looks at one T cell receptor (beta chain) sequence and its context. What it recognizes is unknown. V lost 3 bases to trimming and J lost 1 base; unmatched junction nucleotides: 5. The germline CDR1 and CDR2 sequences are SGHAT and FQNNGV. CDR3 length: 15 amino acids. The sample belongs to a study of T-cell memory formation after mild COVID-19. The 5'RACE method, run with constant-segment primers, produced TCR alpha and TCR beta cDNA libraries (carrying sample barcodes and UMIs). Each CDR3 protein gets one entry after TCRdb re-called the 5' RACE reads with MiXCR. The sample has under 250,000 distinct CDR3 sequences, 15% to 17% seen once; the top ten hold 2.1%. Study results and caveats: Nothing confirmed that second-wave clones peaking on day 37 were specific for SARS-CoV-2. The study detected some responding clones in pre-infection memory, suggesting cross-reactive memory joined. Contracting clones, day 15 to 85, had balanced CD4/CD8, and later expanders favored CD4+.

Material for sequencing was PBMCs or a T cell subset sorted from them (not recorded which). This sequence was found in an adult woman who had mild COVID-19 (a few samples of this study predate the infection). Cell type and time point are not known. The rearrangement uses TRBV11-2 and TRBJ2-7, with TRBD1 identical over 8 bases. This CDR3 is CASSFGQGRSYEQYF. As DNA, the CDR3 is TGTGCCAGCAGCTTCGGACAGGGAAGGTCCTACGAGCAGTACTTC.